This T cell receptor (beta chain) comes out of a study of graft-versus-host responses after intestinal transplantation. With V trimmed by 8 bases and J by 4 bases, 5 bases remained unmatched. Germline lookup yields CDR1 MGHDK and CDR2 SYGVNS. The CDR3 length is 12 residues. With regard to this clone: Its matching antigen is unknown.

TCRdb's copy holds only in-frame clones and misses some; the assay was immunoSEQ multiplex PCR. In the table there are about 100,000 clones, less than 90% of which are singletons. The chain employs TRBV25-1 and TRBJ2-7; 7 bases match TRBD1. The starting material was unstimulated CD4+ T cells sorted from spleen or lymph node cells, obtained before transplant. The sequence was obtained from a human donor who was the organ donor for an intestinal transplant. The CDR3 DNA sequence: TGTGCCAGCGCCGGGACAGTTTACGAGCAGTACTTC. Protein: CASAGTVYEQYF.